These 28 T cell receptor beta chains share one sample of origin, sequenced in a study of T cell responses to AZD1222 COVID-19 vaccine. The table came from immunoSEQ multiplex PCR; TCRdb's copy has only in-frame clones and leaves some out. The sample has 70,000 to 90,000 clones, around 85% seen once. Here the sequenced sample was peripheral blood, taken 28 days after the second AZD1222 dose. These receptors were obtained from an adult who received the AZD1222 COVID-19 vaccine.

The chain recombines TRBV7-8 with TRBJ2-3; 11 nucleotides match TRBD2. Germline V gene data show CDR1 as SGHVS and CDR2 as FQNEAQ. V lost 5 bases, J lost 3 bases, and 10 bases stayed unmatched. The CDR3 extends over 17 amino acids. The CDR3 is CASSAGLAAPGTDTQYF. Written as DNA, the CDR3 is TGTGCCAGCAGCGCGGGACTAGCGGCCCCTGGGACAGATACGCAGTATTTT.

The gene calls are TRBV11-3 and TRBJ1-2; TRBD1 might be the D (5 bases). Trimming took 5 bases from V and 6 from J, leaving 16 bases between them. The CDR3 is made up of 14 amino acids. Germline assignment: CDR1 SGHNT and CDR2 YENEEA. This CDR3 reads CASSPRTGPDGYTF. The CDR3 region has the DNA TGTGCCAGCAGCCCCAGGACGGGACCTGATGGCTACACCTTC.

J is TRBJ1-1 and V is TRBV27; no firm D call. The CDR3 length is 12 residues. From germline, CDR1 is MNHEY and CDR2 SMNVEV (reference sequence). Trimming removed 6 bases at V and 3 bases at J, with 8 bases between. Here the CDR3 reads CASRSEYTEAFF. Here the CDR3 DNA reads TGTGCCAGCAGATCGGAGTACACTGAAGCTTTCTTT.

This chain joins TRBV10-3 and TRBJ2-1; 8 bases agree with TRBD2. V shed 10 bases and J 8 bases; nucleotides not matched to a gene: 7. The CDR3 contains 12 residues. Looked up from germline, CDR1 is ENHRY and CDR2 is SYGVKD. CDR3 sequence (DNA): TGTGCCACCGGGAGGGGATTATATGAGCAGTTCTTC. It encodes CATGRGLYEQFF.

The chain combines TRBV28 with TRBJ2-7, with D perhaps matching TRBD2 (5 bases). The germline V gene has CDR1 MDHEN and CDR2 SYDVKM. This CDR3 has 12 amino acids. Trimming cost V 8 bases and J 3 bases, with 11 bases left between them. The chain's CDR3 is CASSIGGYEQYF. The CDR3 coding sequence is TGTGCCAGCTCTATAGGAGGCTACGAGCAGTACTTC.

V gene TRBV19 combines with J gene TRBJ2-3, with D possibly matching TRBD2 (6 bases). Germline V CDR1 and CDR2: LNHDA, SQIVND (reference sequence). Deletions cut 0 bases from V and 3 bases from J, with 13 bases between. This CDR3 is 16 amino acids long. The CDR3 nucleotides read TGTGCCAGTAGTATAGATGGGAGGCCCCTGACAGATACGCAGTATTTT. Its protein product is CASSIDGRPLTDTQYF.

The count of this clone is one. The chain couples TRBV10-3 to TRBJ2-7, with D maybe TRBD1 (5 bases). V was pared by 2 bases and J by 6 bases, with 20 bases between. The CDR3 runs to 16 residues. The V gene's germline CDR1 is ENHRY and CDR2 SYGVKD. This chain's CDR3 is CAISEEKGAPLREQYV. The CDR3 DNA reads as TGTGCCATCAGTGAGGAAAAAGGGGCTCCCCTCCGCGAGCAGTACGTC.

This clone was detected only a few times. The chain couples TRBV5-1 to TRBJ2-1, with 9 bases lining up with TRBD2. The CDR3 covers 14 residues. Germline-derived CDR1 and CDR2 are SGHRS and YFSETQ. V lost 2 bases to trimming and J lost 5 bases; unmatched junction nucleotides: 2. In DNA, the CDR3 is TGCGCCAGCAGCTTAGCGGGGGGCCACAATGAGCAGTTCTTC. Protein sequence: CASSLAGGHNEQFF.

The chain has TRBV15 and TRBJ1-3, with D uncertain. Germline V lookup: CDR1 LNHNV, CDR2 YYDKDF (reference sequence). The V and J ends lost 0 bases and 3 bases respectively, with 6 bases between them. The CDR3 is 14 residues long. The CDR3 sequence is CATSREGYGNTIYF. The CDR3 nucleotides are TGTGCCACCAGCAGAGAGGGATATGGAAACACCATATATTTT.

The gene calls are TRBV28 and TRBJ1-2; possibly TRBD1 for D (6 bases). The CDR3 contains 14 residues. Germline loops: CDR1 MDHEN, CDR2 SYDVKM. The V end lost 6 bases, the J end lost 1 base, and 12 bases lay between the germline ends. The CDR3 spells CASSSGTLNYGYTF. CDR3 nucleotides: TGTGCCAGCAGCTCCGGGACACTTAACTATGGCTACACCTTC.

The chain combines TRBV6-6 with TRBJ1-1; no reliable D call. The CDR3 has 15 residues. The V gene lost 2 bases and the J gene lost 1 base, with 11 bases spanning the gap. Germline assignment: CDR1 MNHNY and CDR2 SVGAGI (reference sequence). CDR3 in amino acids: CASSYLPPGNTEAFF. The CDR3 DNA reads TGTGCCAGCAGTTACCTCCCCCCAGGGAACACTGAAGCTTTCTTT.

This sequence joins TRBV5-4 and TRBJ2-5; TRBD1 is a possible D gene (6 bases). CDR1 and CDR2 (germline): SGHNT, YYREEE (reference sequence). The CDR3 spans 14 residues. Between the trimmed V and J ends, which lost 4 bases and 4 bases, there was a span of 14 bases. Here the CDR3 DNA reads TGTGCCAGCAGCCAGGCAGGGGCTGGAGAGACCCAGTACTTC. The encoded protein is CASSQAGAGETQYF.

The V gene is TRBV7-3, the J gene TRBJ2-3; 9 nucleotides match TRBD2. The CDR3 has 17 residues. J was trimmed by 5 bases and V by 2 bases; bases with no gene match: 11. The V gene's germline CDR1 is SGHTA and CDR2 FQGTGA. The CDR3 DNA sequence: TGTGCCAGCAGCTTACGGCGACTAGCGGAGGGGAGAGATACGCAGTATTTT. Its protein is CASSLRRLAEGRDTQYF.

The chain joins TRBV5-4 to TRBJ2-7, with D hard to call. CDR1 and CDR2 (germline): SGHNT, YYREEE (reference sequence). The CDR3 contains 13 residues. Trimming pared 2 bases from V and 3 bases from J, leaving 9 bases between. CDR3 nucleotides: TGTGCCAGCAGCTTAGACACTCTCTACGAGCAGTACGTC. This gives the protein CASSLDTLYEQYV.

The chain links TRBV6-5 to TRBJ2-3; TRBD1 aligns across 10 bases. Per germline, CDR1 MNHEY and CDR2 SVGAGI. The CDR3 contains 15 residues. The J segment lost 4 bases and the V segment lost 8 bases, leaving 9 bases of the junction unmatched. The CDR3 bases are TGTGCCAGCGGAGAAAGGGACAGGGGTGCAGATACGCAGTATTTT. Its protein is CASGERDRGADTQYF.

The chain combines TRBV10-2 with TRBJ1-2; a possible D gene is TRBD1 (6 bases). There are 18 residues in the CDR3. Germline V CDR1 and CDR2: WSHSY, SAAADI. V gave up 0 bases and J gave up 4 bases, with 21 bases separating them. CDR3: CASSESNIRGTKGYGYTF. The CDR3 DNA reads as TGCGCCAGCAGTGAGTCGAATATCCGAGGGACAAAAGGCTATGGCTACACCTTC.

J is TRBJ1-5 and V is TRBV6-5, with D perhaps TRBD1 (6 bases). Germline V CDR1 and CDR2: MNHEY, SVGAGI. Trimming cost V 2 bases and J 4 bases, with 12 bases left between them. The CDR3 is 15 residues long. CDR3 in amino acids: CASSYRGAQNQPQHF. The CDR3 DNA reads TGTGCCAGCAGTTACAGGGGGGCCCAGAATCAGCCCCAGCATTTT.

The chain uses TRBV2 and TRBJ2-2; D is ambiguous. The germline V and J ends were trimmed by 7 bases and 1 base, with 7 bases remaining between them. The CDR3 spans 13 residues. Germline V CDR1 and CDR2: SNHLY, FYNNEI. DNA of the CDR3: TGTGCCAGCATGGTAGAGAACACCGGGGAGCTGTTTTTT. Protein product: CASMVENTGELFF.

CDR3 amino acids: CASSAVGGGSYVEQFF. The DNA of the CDR3 is TGTGCCAGCAGCGCAGTGGGCGGAGGGAGCTATGTTGAGCAGTTCTTC. The chain has TRBV9 and TRBJ2-1, with D perhaps TRBD2 (6 bases). V lost 3 bases, J lost 9 bases, and 22 bases lay in between. CDR3 length: 16 residues. In germline, CDR1 is SGDLS, CDR2 YYNGEE. The whole variable domain, filled in from reference TRBV9 and TRBJ2-1, reads DSGVTQTPKHLITATGQRVTLRCSPRSGDLSVYWYQQSLDQGLQFLIQYYNGEERAKGNILERFSAQQFPDLHSELNLSSLELGDSALYFCASSAVGGGSYVEQFFGPGTRLTVL.

This chain connects TRBV10-3 to TRBJ1-6; D possibly corresponds to TRBD1 (5 bases). Trimming left V 2 bases short and J 9 bases short, with 17 bases between. There are 16 residues in the CDR3. In germline, CDR1 is ENHRY, CDR2 SYGVKD. The CDR3 DNA reads as TGTGCCATCAGTGAGGCAACCGGGACGTCAGGTTCACCCCTCCACTTT. This gives the protein CAISEATGTSGSPLHF.

This CDR3 reads CASRGGGETQYF. The CDR3 DNA reads TGTGCCAGCAGAGGGGGAGGGGAGACCCAGTACTTC. V and J are TRBV11-3 and TRBJ2-5, with a weak D call TRBD2 (7 bases). Trimming removed 6 bases at V and 5 bases at J, with 10 bases between. This CDR3 is built from 12 residues. Germline CDR1 and CDR2: SGHNT and YENEEA.

This sequence joins TRBV11-2 and TRBJ2-1; 9 bases fit TRBD2. J lost 2 bases, V lost 4 bases, and 6 bases had no gene match. Germline CDR1 SGHAT, CDR2 FQNNGV. CDR3 length: 16 residues. CDR3 coding DNA: TGTGCCAGCAGCTCGCCGGGACTAGCTACCTACAATGAGCAGTTCTTC. Translating gives CASSSPGLATYNEQFF.

The rearrangement uses TRBV7-9 and TRBJ2-1; 8 positions match TRBD2. With V trimmed by 4 bases and J by 5 bases, 7 bases remained unmatched. The germline V gene encodes CDR1 SEHNR and CDR2 FQNEAQ (reference sequence). This CDR3 is built from 15 residues. The CDR3 region is CASSSGGTTHNEQFF. CDR3 coding DNA: TGTGCCAGCAGCTCGGGGGGGACTACTCACAATGAGCAGTTCTTC.

This chain uses TRBV6-5 with TRBJ1-5; tentative D call: TRBD1 (5 bases). The CDR3 consists of 14 residues. V lost 2 bases to trimming and J lost 4 bases, with 9 bases between them. CDR1 and CDR2 from the germline V gene are MNHEY and SVGAGI. The CDR3: CASSYGGGNQPQHF. DNA of the CDR3: TGTGCCAGCAGTTACGGGGGTGGGAATCAGCCCCAGCATTTT.

The chain employs TRBV7-6 and TRBJ2-5, with 9 bases identical to TRBD2. Per germline, CDR1 SGHVS and CDR2 FNYEAQ. This CDR3 is 15 amino acids long. V shed 5 bases, J shed 1 base, and the junction held 5 bases outside the gene matches. In nucleotides, the CDR3 is TGTGCCAGCAGCACCTGGACTAGCGCCCAAGAGACCCAGTACTTC. This encodes CASSTWTSAQETQYF.

This chain joins TRBV7-2 and TRBJ2-5; no clear D. This CDR3 is 14 amino acids long. The ends were cut back, 5 bases at V and 1 base at J, with 11 bases in the middle. Germline lookup yields CDR1 SGHTA and CDR2 FQGNSA. The DNA for the CDR3 is TGTGCCAGCAGCCCAACGTACTTCCAAGAGACCCAGTACTTC. Its translation: CASSPTYFQETQYF. The full variable domain, rest sourced from reference TRBV7-2 and TRBJ2-5, is GAGVSQSPSNKVTEKGKDVELRCDPISGHTALYWYRQSLGQGLEFLIYFQGNSAPDKSGLPSDRFSAERTGGSVSTLTIQRTQQEDSAVYLCASSPTYFQETQYFGPGTRLLVL.

This clone has a single count. V gene TRBV2 combines with J gene TRBJ1-3; tentative D call: TRBD1 (5 bases). Germline assignment: CDR1 SNHLY and CDR2 FYNNEI. V was trimmed by 0 bases and J by 3 bases, leaving 15 bases between them. The CDR3 length is 17 residues. The CDR3 DNA follows: TGTGCCAGCAGTGAAGCTTACAGCGGGACTGGTGGAAACACCATATATTTT. This gives the protein CASSEAYSGTGGNTIYF.

The chain combines TRBV19 with TRBJ2-2, with TRBD1 matching 8 bases. Germline CDR1 LNHDA, CDR2 SQIVND (reference sequence). This CDR3 is 16 amino acids long. With 7 bases clipped from V and 2 bases from J, the junction kept 9 bases outside the gene matches. This chain's CDR3 is CASKLATGGNTGELFF. The DNA of the CDR3 is TGTGCCAGTAAGCTGGCTACAGGGGGAAACACCGGGGAGCTGTTTTTT.